This entry lists 20 T cell receptor beta chains sequenced from one sample in a study of PD-1 blockade in classical Hodgkin lymphoma. Time point described: cycle 4 day 1 (C4D1), after more than five weeks of nivolumab. There was relapse after autologous stem cell transplantation in every patient, and there was variation in brentuximab vedotin exposure. Method: immunoSEQ multiplex PCR; TCRdb's copy keeps in-frame clones and lacks some. Here the sample spans tens of thousands of clones, 70% to 90% being singletons. The sample in question was peripheral blood mononuclear cells (PBMCs), obtained before the fourth cycle of nivolumab. The receptors come from a human donor with classical Hodgkin lymphoma.

The chain has TRBV11-2 and TRBJ2-7; D remains unclear. The CDR3 is 12 amino acids. Trimming removed 3 bases at V and 0 bases at J, with 3 bases between. The germline CDR1 and CDR2 sequences are SGHAT and FQNNGV. In nucleotides, the CDR3 is TGTGCCAGCAGCTTTAGCTCCTACGAGCAGTACTTC. Translated, it gives CASSFSSYEQYF.

This chain links TRBV11-2 with TRBJ1-3; no firm D call. There are 15 residues in the CDR3. V dropped 5 bases and J dropped 0 bases, with 11 bases sitting between them. CDR1 is SGHAT and CDR2 is FQNNGV in the germline V gene. In nucleotides, the CDR3 is TGTGCCAGCAGCCGAGGACCCGGCTCTGGAAACACCATATATTTT. Amino acid sequence: CASSRGPGSGNTIYF.

This clone appeared a few times. The chain links TRBV2 to TRBJ1-1, with D possibly matching TRBD1 (6 bases). Germline CDR1 reads SNHLY; CDR2 reads FYNNEI. The CDR3 contains 14 residues. V was shortened by 4 bases and J by 1 base, with 10 bases between the two germline ends. CDR3 sequence (DNA): TGTGCCAGCAGTGGGGGGGCGAGGAACACTGAAGCTTTCTTT. Its translation: CASSGGARNTEAFF.

As regards this clone: This sample includes further DNA sequences coding for the same CDR3. This sequence joins TRBV30 and TRBJ2-7, with TRBD2 matching over 13 bases. The germline V gene encodes CDR1 GTSNPN and CDR2 SVGIG (reference sequence). This CDR3 is 15 amino acids long. V dropped 2 bases and J dropped 5; count of bases not matched to a gene: 6. The CDR3 DNA reads TGTGCCTGGAGTAATGGACTAGCGGGAGTTGACGAGCAGTACTTC. The encoded protein is CAWSNGLAGVDEQYF.

This clone has only one observation. The chain recombines TRBV6-5 with TRBJ2-7, with 7 positions matching TRBD1. The V gene's germline CDR1 is MNHEY and CDR2 SVGAGI. The trim removed 6 bases at V and 3 bases at J, leaving 8 bases unmatched. This CDR3 comprises 14 residues. CDR3 amino acids: CASSRDRDGYEQYF. CDR3 DNA: TGTGCCAGCAGCCGCGACAGGGACGGCTACGAGCAGTACTTC.

This chain uses TRBV19 with TRBJ1-2; D call uncertain. CDR1 is LNHDA, CDR2 SQIVND, per germline (reference sequence). There are 16 residues in the CDR3. The V gene lost 4 bases and the J gene lost 4 bases, with 19 bases spanning the gap. The CDR3 is CASSTPDGTKGYGYTF. The CDR3 DNA follows: TGTGCCAGTAGTACCCCGGACGGAACGAAGGGCTATGGCTACACCTTC.

V gene TRBV4-1 combines with J gene TRBJ1-1; maybe TRBD1 (5 bases). The germline V and J ends were trimmed by 4 bases and 7 bases, with 16 bases remaining between them. Germline V gene lookup returns CDR1 MGHRA and CDR2 YSYEKL. The CDR3 loop spans 14 amino acids. CDR3 DNA sequence: TGCGCCAGCAGCCGGGATGGGGGTGGCGGTGAAGCTTTCTTT. Protein sequence: CASSRDGGGGEAFF.

The DNA of the CDR3 is TGTGCCAGCAGGAGGACAGGGGAGGCCTACGAGCAGTACTTC. Its protein product is CASRRTGEAYEQYF. The chain joins TRBV13 to TRBJ2-7; 9 positions match TRBD1. CDR3 length equals 14 residues. The junction had 5 bases not matched to a gene; V was cut back by 6 bases and J by 2 bases. The germline V gene has CDR1 PRHDT and CDR2 FYEKMQ (reference sequence).

The V call is TRBV7-8, the J call TRBJ1-5, with 10 bases aligning to TRBD1. The CDR3 spans 17 residues. Losses at the gene ends were 2 bases for V and 5 bases for J; bases not matched to a gene: 9. CDR1 and CDR2 from the germline V gene are SGHVS and FQNEAQ. The CDR3 loop reads CASSLSVTGGADQPQHF. In nucleotides, the CDR3 is TGTGCCAGCAGCTTATCAGTGACAGGGGGCGCAGATCAGCCCCAGCATTTT. Full variable domain (missing parts from reference TRBV7-8 and TRBJ1-5): GAGVSQSPRYKVAKRGQDVALRCDPISGHVSLFWYQQALGQGPEFLTYFQNEAQLDKSGLPSDRFFAERPEGSVSTLKIQRTQQEDSAVYLCASSLSVTGGADQPQHFGDGTRLSIL.

This chain links TRBV5-1 with TRBJ1-1; D unclear. The CDR3 extends over 14 amino acids. The germline gives CDR1 SGHRS, CDR2 YFSETQ. V was trimmed by 0 bases and J by 6 bases, leaving 12 bases between them. The CDR3 DNA is TGCGCCAGCAGCTTGGCGGCAGGCCGGGCTGAAGCTTTCTTT. It specifies CASSLAAGRAEAFF.

The chain joins TRBV6-1 to TRBJ2-2; D ambiguous. The CDR3 loop spans 11 amino acids. CDR1 and CDR2 from the germline V gene are MNHNS and SASEGT. The ends were cut back, 6 bases at V and 7 bases at J, with 6 bases in the middle. The CDR3 reads CASRRIGELFF. In DNA form, the CDR3 reads TGTGCCAGCAGGAGAATCGGGGAGCTGTTTTTT.

V gene TRBV2 combines with J gene TRBJ1-5, with 8 nucleotides matching TRBD1. Germline V gives CDR1 SNHLY, CDR2 FYNNEI. J gave up 4 bases and V 6 bases, and 8 bases lay outside the gene matches. This CDR3 spans 15 amino acids. CDR3 in amino acids: CASSLQGARNQPQHF. The CDR3 bases are TGTGCCAGCAGCCTGCAGGGGGCCCGGAATCAGCCCCAGCATTTT. Combining the CDR3 with reference TRBV2 and TRBJ1-5 gives the whole variable domain EPEVTQTPSHQVTQMGQEVILRCVPISNHLYFYWYRQILGQKVEFLVSFYNNEISEKSEIFDDQFSVERPDGSNFTLKIRSTKLEDSAMYFCASSLQGARNQPQHFGDGTRLSIL.

The chain employs TRBV7-9 and TRBJ2-5; 9 bases line up with TRBD2. V lost 5 bases and J lost 5; bases outside the gene matches: 15. Germline V CDR1 and CDR2: SEHNR, FQNEAQ (reference sequence). The CDR3 runs 17 residues. Here the CDR3 DNA reads TGTGCCAGCAGCCCATATGGGACTAGCTTTCCTCGGGAGACCCAGTACTTC. This translates into CASSPYGTSFPRETQYF.

The chain combines TRBV7-6 with TRBJ2-7; TRBD1 agrees at 7 bases. The trim removed 3 bases at V and 4 bases at J, leaving 3 bases unmatched. The CDR3 is 13 residues long. CDR1 and CDR2 (germline): SGHVS, FNYEAQ. CDR3 residues: CASSLGTAYEQYF. As DNA, the CDR3 is TGTGCCAGCAGCTTGGGGACAGCTTACGAGCAGTACTTC.

The J gene is TRBJ2-7, the V gene TRBV19; D not certain. This CDR3 contains 13 residues. Germline values: CDR1 LNHDA, CDR2 SQIVND (reference sequence). V was cut by 4 bases and J by 2 bases, with 9 bases left in between. CDR3 sequence: CASSNRGTYEQYF. CDR3 nucleotide sequence: TGTGCCAGTAGTAATCGCGGAACCTACGAGCAGTACTTC.

This sequence joins TRBV6-4 and TRBJ2-1; TRBD2 might be the D (5 bases). There are 14 residues in the CDR3. Per the germline V gene, CDR1 is MRHNA and CDR2 is SNTAGT. The germline V and J ends were trimmed by 0 bases and 9 bases, with 12 bases remaining between them. CDR3 in DNA: TGTGCCAGCAGTGACTCAACGGAGCGGATTGAGCAGTTCTTC. Its translation is CASSDSTERIEQFF.

This rearrangement joins TRBV2 to TRBJ2-5, with D perhaps TRBD2 (5 bases). The CDR3 extends over 15 amino acids. Trimming took off 5 bases at V and 2 bases at J, with 15 bases between the two ends. The V gene's germline CDR1 is SNHLY and CDR2 FYNNEI. CDR3 nucleotides: TGTGCCAGCAGTCACGATTTGGACTTACAAGAGACCCAGTACTTC. Encoded protein: CASSHDLDLQETQYF.

V and J are TRBV19 and TRBJ1-1; a weak D match, TRBD1 (5 bases). There are 16 residues in the CDR3. Germline V gene sequence: CDR1 LNHDA, CDR2 SQIVND (reference sequence). V lost 5 bases and J 0 bases, leaving 16 bases between the germline ends. The CDR3 nucleotides are TGTGCCAGTAGTCCCCCATGGGGGGGTGTGAACACTGAAGCTTTCTTT. Its protein is CASSPPWGGVNTEAFF.

This rearrangement joins TRBV11-2 to TRBJ1-1, with no clear D. The CDR3 length is 15 residues. In germline, CDR1 is SGHAT, CDR2 FQNNGV. V was pared by 3 bases and J by 0 bases, with 11 bases between. CDR3: CASSLRRTVNTEAFF. The DNA of the CDR3 is TGTGCCAGCAGCTTGCGAAGAACAGTGAACACTGAAGCTTTCTTT.

The rearrangement links TRBV12-5 to TRBJ1-2; no clear D gene. Trimming stripped 2 bases from V and 3 bases from J, with 10 bases between. CDR1 is LGHNT, CDR2 FRNRAP, per germline. The CDR3 has 14 residues. The CDR3 is CASGLRELYYGYTF. In nucleotides, the CDR3 is TGTGCTAGTGGTTTGCGGGAGTTATACTATGGCTACACCTTC.